This T cell receptor (beta chain) was profiled in a study of T cell repertoires in cytomegalovirus infection. Across the study: Both a matching HLA type and CMV infection were indicated by public TCR beta signatures.

TCRdb re-analysed the reads in MiXCR, keeping a single row per CDR3 protein. The table lists some 300,000 distinct CDR3 sequences, around a sixth of them singletons, with more than 10% in the top ten. The CDR3 is made up of 14 amino acids. Germline assignment: CDR1 MDHEN and CDR2 SYDVKM. V lost 8 bases and J lost 0, with 14 bases in between. Broader study findings: Carriers of CMV plus the relevant HLA were identified by cumulative public TCR beta family frequency. In two of eight donors, the top clonotype was HLA-C-restricted CMV-specific.

This clonotype was seen ten or more times. Antigen: not known. V and J are TRBV28 and TRBJ2-7; D might be TRBD1 (6 bases). The receptor was derived from a human donor in good health (CMV status not recorded). Some clones in this sample may be carry-over from other donors' samples. The sequenced sample was PBMCs. CDR3 sequence (DNA): TGTGCCAGCCTGGACAGCATGTCCTCCTACGAGCAGTACTTC. This gives the protein CASLDSMSSYEQYF.